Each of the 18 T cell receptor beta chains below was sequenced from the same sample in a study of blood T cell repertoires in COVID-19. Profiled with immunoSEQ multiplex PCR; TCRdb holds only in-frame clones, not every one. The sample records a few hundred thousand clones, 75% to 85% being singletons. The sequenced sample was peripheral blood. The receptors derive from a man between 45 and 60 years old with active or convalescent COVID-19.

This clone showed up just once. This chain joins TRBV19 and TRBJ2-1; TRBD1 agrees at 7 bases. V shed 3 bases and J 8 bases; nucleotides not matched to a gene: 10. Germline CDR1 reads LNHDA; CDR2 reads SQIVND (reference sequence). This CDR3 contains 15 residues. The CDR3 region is CASSMETGSTDEQFF. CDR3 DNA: TGTGCCAGTAGTATGGAGACAGGGTCCACCGATGAGCAGTTCTTC. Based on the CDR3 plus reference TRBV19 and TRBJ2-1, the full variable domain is DGGITQSPKYLFRKEGQNVTLSCEQNLNHDAMYWYRQDPGQGLRLIYYSQIVNDFQKGDIAEGYSVSREKKESFPLTVTSAQKNPTAFYLCASSMETGSTDEQFFGPGTRLTVL.

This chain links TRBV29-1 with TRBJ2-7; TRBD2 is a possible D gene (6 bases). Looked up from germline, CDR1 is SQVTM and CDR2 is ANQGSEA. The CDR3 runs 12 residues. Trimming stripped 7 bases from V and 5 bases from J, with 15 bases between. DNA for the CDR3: TGCAGCGCCGTGGAGGGTGTCCACGAGCAGTACTTC. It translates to CSAVEGVHEQYF.

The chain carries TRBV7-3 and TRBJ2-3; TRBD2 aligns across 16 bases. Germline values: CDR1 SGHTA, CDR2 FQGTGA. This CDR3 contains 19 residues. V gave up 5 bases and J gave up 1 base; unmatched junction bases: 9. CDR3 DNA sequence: TGTGCCAGCAGCAAAGGGACTAGCGGGAGGGCCGTCGGCACAGATACGCAGTATTTT. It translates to CASSKGTSGRAVGTDTQYF. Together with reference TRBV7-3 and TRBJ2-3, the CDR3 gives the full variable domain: GAGVSQTPSNKVTEKGKYVELRCDPISGHTALYWYRQSLGQGPEFLIYFQGTGAADDSGLPNDRFFAVRPEGSVSTLKIQRTERGDSAVYLCASSKGTSGRAVGTDTQYFGPGTRLTVL.

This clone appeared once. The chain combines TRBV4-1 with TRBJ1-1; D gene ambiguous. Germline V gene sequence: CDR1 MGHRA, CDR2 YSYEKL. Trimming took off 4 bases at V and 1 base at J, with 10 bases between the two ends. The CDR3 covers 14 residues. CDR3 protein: CASSLGVGNTEAFF. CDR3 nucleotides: TGCGCCAGCAGCCTGGGAGTAGGGAACACTGAAGCTTTCTTT.

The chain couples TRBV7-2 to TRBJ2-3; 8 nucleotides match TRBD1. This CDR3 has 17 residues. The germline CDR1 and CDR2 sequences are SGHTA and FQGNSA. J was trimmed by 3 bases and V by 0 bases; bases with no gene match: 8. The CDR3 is CASSLAIVTGATDTQYF. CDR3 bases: TGTGCCAGCAGCTTAGCGATTGTGACAGGGGCTACAGATACGCAGTATTTT.

CDR3 amino acids: CASTTSGSSYNEQFF. The CDR3 DNA sequence: TGTGCCAGCACCACAAGCGGGAGTTCCTACAATGAGCAGTTCTTC. The J gene is TRBJ2-1, the V gene TRBV5-4, with 8 bases fitting TRBD2. The junction had 6 bases not matched to a gene; V was cut back by 6 bases and J by 1 base. This CDR3 contains 15 residues. The germline V gene encodes CDR1 SGHNT and CDR2 YYREEE (reference sequence).

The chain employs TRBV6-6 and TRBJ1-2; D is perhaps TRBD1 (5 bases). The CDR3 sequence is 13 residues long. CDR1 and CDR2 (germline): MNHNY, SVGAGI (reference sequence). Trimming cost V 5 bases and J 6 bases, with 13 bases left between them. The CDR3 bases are TGTGCCAGCAGTCAACGATCCAGGGATGGCTACACCTTC. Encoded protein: CASSQRSRDGYTF.

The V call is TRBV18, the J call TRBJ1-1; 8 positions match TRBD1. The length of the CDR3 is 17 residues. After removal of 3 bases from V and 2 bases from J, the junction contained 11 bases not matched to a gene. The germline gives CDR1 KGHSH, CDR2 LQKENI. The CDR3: CASSPDRSRGPNTEAFF. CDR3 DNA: TGTGCCAGCTCACCCGACCGCTCCAGGGGGCCCAACACTGAAGCTTTCTTT.

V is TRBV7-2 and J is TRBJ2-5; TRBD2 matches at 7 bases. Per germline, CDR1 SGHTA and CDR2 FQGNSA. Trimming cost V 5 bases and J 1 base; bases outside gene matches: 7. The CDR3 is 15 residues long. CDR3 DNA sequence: TGTGCCAGCAGCCTTCTCACTAGCGCCCAAGAGACCCAGTACTTC. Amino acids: CASSLLTSAQETQYF.

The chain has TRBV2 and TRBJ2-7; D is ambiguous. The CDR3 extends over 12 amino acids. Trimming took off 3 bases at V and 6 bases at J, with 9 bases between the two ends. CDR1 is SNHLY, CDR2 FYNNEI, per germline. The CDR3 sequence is CASSDSRSEQYF. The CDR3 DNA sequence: TGTGCCAGCAGTGACTCTAGATCCGAGCAGTACTTC.

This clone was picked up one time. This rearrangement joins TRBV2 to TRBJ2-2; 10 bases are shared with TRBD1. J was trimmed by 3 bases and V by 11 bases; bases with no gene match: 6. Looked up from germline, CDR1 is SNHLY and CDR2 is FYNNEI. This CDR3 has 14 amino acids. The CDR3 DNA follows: TGTGCCTCTGTGGGACAGGGGCACACCGGGGAGCTGTTTTTT. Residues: CASVGQGHTGELFF.

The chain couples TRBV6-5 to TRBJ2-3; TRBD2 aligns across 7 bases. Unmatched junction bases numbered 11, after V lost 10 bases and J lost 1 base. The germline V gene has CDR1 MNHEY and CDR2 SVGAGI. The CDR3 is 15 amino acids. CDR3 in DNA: TGTGCCACCCTTGCGGGAGTGGGGCGCACAGATACGCAGTATTTT. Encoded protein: CATLAGVGRTDTQYF.

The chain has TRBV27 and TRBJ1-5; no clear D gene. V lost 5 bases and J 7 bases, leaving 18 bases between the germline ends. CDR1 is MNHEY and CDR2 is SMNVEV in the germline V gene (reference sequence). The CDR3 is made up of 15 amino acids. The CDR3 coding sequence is TGTGCCAGCAGTCATTCCTTACCTGGCAGGCAGCCCCAGCATTTT. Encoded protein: CASSHSLPGRQPQHF.

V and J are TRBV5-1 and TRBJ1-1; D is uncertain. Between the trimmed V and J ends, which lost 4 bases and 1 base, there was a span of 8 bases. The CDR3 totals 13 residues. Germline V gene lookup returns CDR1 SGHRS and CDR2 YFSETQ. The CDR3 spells CASSGPSNTEAFF. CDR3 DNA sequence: TGCGCCAGCAGCGGCCCGTCGAACACTGAAGCTTTCTTT.

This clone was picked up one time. The CDR3 DNA is TGCGCCAGCAGCTCGGGGGGACTAGCGGGACCTAATGAGCAGTTCTTC. It is translated as CASSSGGLAGPNEQFF. The chain combines TRBV5-1 with TRBJ2-1, with 13 nucleotides matching TRBD2. This CDR3 is 16 amino acids long. V dropped 3 bases and J dropped 7; count of bases not matched to a gene: 7. Germline V CDR1 and CDR2: SGHRS, YFSETQ.

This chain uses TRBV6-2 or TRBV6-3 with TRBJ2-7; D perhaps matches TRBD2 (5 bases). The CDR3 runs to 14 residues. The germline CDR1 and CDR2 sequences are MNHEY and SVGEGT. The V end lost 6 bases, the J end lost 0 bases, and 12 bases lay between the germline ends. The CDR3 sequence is CASSLRDSSYEQYF. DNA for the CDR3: TGTGCCAGCAGCCTACGGGATAGCTCCTACGAGCAGTACTTC.

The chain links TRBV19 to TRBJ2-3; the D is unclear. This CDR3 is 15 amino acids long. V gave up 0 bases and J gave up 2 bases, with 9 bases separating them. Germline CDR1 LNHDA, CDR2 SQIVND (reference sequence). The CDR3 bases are TGTGCCAGTAGTATAGACCCAACCTACACAGATACGCAGTATTTT. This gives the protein CASSIDPTYTDTQYF. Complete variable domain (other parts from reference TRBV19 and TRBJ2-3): DGGITQSPKYLFRKEGQNVTLSCEQNLNHDAMYWYRQDPGQGLRLIYYSQIVNDFQKGDIAEGYSVSREKKESFPLTVTSAQKNPTAFYLCASSIDPTYTDTQYFGPGTRLTVL.

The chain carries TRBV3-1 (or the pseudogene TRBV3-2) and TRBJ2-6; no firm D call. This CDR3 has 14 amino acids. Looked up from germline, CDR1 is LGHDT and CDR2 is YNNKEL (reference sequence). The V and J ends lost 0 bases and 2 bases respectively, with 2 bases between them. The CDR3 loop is CASSQDTGANVLTF. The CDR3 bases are TGTGCCAGCAGCCAAGACACTGGGGCCAACGTCCTGACTTTC.